This T cell receptor (beta chain) was retrieved from a study of PD-L1 blockade in urothelial cancer. The V gene lost 4 bases and the J gene lost 2 bases, with 9 bases spanning the gap. Germline loops: CDR1 SGHNT, CDR2 YYREEE (reference sequence). CDR3 length: 13 residues. The protocol was immunoSEQ multiplex PCR, while the TCRdb copy is restricted to in-frame clones and leaves out a portion. This sample has tens of thousands of clones, with about four fifths found just once. The time point was: pretreatment peripheral blood. This clone has more than one count but fewer than ten. The J gene is TRBJ1-2, the V gene TRBV5-4; D is possibly TRBD1 (6 bases). This TCR was recovered from a man aged 55 to 70 with urothelial cancer. The sample in question was PBMCs, obtained around atezolizumab (anti-PD-L1) treatment. The CDR3 nucleotides are TGTGCCAGCAGCCCGGACAGCAACTATGGCTACACCTTC. Its translation: CASSPDSNYGYTF.